Each of the 30 T cell receptor beta chains below was sequenced from the same sample in a study of control samples from healthy donors and cancer patients. Repertoires were generated with immunoSEQ multiplex PCR, while TCRdb's copy carries only in-frame clones and drops some. The top ten hold less than 0.75% of the sample, which has around 170,000 clones, 80% to 95% seen once. The sequencing input was blood. The receptor source for this set is a woman in her twenties or thirties in good health.

V and J are TRBV12-3 or TRBV12-4 and TRBJ2-7, with D unresolved. Trimming stripped 8 bases from V and 1 base from J, with 12 bases between. The CDR3 consists of 13 residues. The CDR3 spells CASRKDGSYEQYF. CDR3 in DNA: TGTGCCAGCCGGAAAGACGGGTCCTACGAGCAGTACTTC.

The J gene is TRBJ2-1, the V gene TRBV18; no firm D call. There are 13 residues in the CDR3. Trimming stripped 4 bases from V and 5 bases from J, with 9 bases between. From germline, CDR1 is KGHSH and CDR2 LQKENI. CDR3 loop: CASSLDQNNEQFF. The DNA of the CDR3 is TGTGCCAGCTCACTCGACCAGAACAATGAGCAGTTCTTC.

The genes are TRBV28 and TRBJ1-3; D call uncertain. The ends were cut back, 2 bases at V and 2 bases at J, with 7 bases in the middle. This CDR3 spans 14 amino acids. Germline CDR1 is MDHEN and CDR2 is SYDVKM. In DNA, the CDR3 is TGTGCCAGCAGTTTAATTTCACCTGGAAACACCATATATTTT. Amino acid sequence: CASSLISPGNTIYF.

This clone was counted once. The V and J genes are TRBV19 and TRBJ2-7; 14 bases agree with TRBD2. The CDR3 spans 16 residues. CDR1 is LNHDA and CDR2 is SQIVND in the germline V gene (reference sequence). V trimming: 5 bases; J trimming: 6 bases; junction bases outside the gene matches: 9. CDR3: CASSLTSGRAQGEQYF. The CDR3 nucleotides are TGTGCCAGTAGTCTGACTAGCGGGAGGGCCCAAGGCGAGCAGTACTTC.

V usage is TRBV10-3 and J usage is TRBJ1-2; 8 positions match TRBD1. This CDR3 region has 16 residues. Germline V gene sequence: CDR1 ENHRY, CDR2 SYGVKD. Trimming cost V 2 bases and J 4 bases; bases outside gene matches: 9. The chain's CDR3 is CAISERRQGASYGYTF. In DNA form, the CDR3 reads TGTGCCATCAGTGAGAGGCGGCAGGGGGCGAGCTATGGCTACACCTTC.

The chain links TRBV5-4 to TRBJ1-1, with a possible D match to TRBD1 (5 bases). Looked up from germline, CDR1 is SGHNT and CDR2 is YYREEE (reference sequence). Trimming cost V 4 bases and J 3 bases, with 10 bases left between them. The CDR3 loop spans 13 amino acids. CDR3 nucleotide sequence: TGTGCCAGCAGCCCGGTGGGGGACACTGAAGCTTTCTTT. As protein: CASSPVGDTEAFF.

The count of this clone is one. The chain joins TRBV4-2 to TRBJ2-1, with 11 bases aligning to TRBD2. Germline loops: CDR1 LGHNA, CDR2 YNFKEQ. The CDR3 has 19 residues. The V and J ends lost 1 base and 0 bases, in that order; junction bases with no gene match: 8. The CDR3 DNA follows: TGTGCCAGCAGCCAAGGGGTAGCGGGAGGGCCCAGCTCCTACAATGAGCAGTTCTTC. Translated, it gives CASSQGVAGGPSSYNEQFF.

CDR3 sequence (DNA): TGTGCCAGCAGTGATGGCGGGGCTCTCCCTTCCTACGAGCAGTACTTC. This sequence encodes CASSDGGALPSYEQYF. The J gene is TRBJ2-7, the V gene TRBV2, with a tentative D call TRBD2 (6 bases). Germline V gene data show CDR1 as SNHLY and CDR2 as FYNNEI. The V end was cut by 3 bases, the J end by 1 base, with 16 bases between. The CDR3 sequence is 16 residues long.

The V call is TRBV7-3, the J call TRBJ2-2; D may be TRBD2 (5 bases). Trimming took 2 bases from V and 6 from J, leaving 13 bases between them. The CDR3 is 15 amino acids. From germline, CDR1 is SGHTA and CDR2 FQGTGA. The CDR3 nucleotides are TGTGCCAGCAGCTTAGGGTCGGGGTCGGCCGGGGAGCTGTTTTTT. Translating gives CASSLGSGSAGELFF.

The chain combines TRBV5-6 with TRBJ2-7, with D possibly being TRBD1 (5 bases). V lost 4 bases to trimming and J lost 3 bases, with 11 bases between them. Germline assignment: CDR1 SGHDT and CDR2 YYEEEE. The CDR3 length is 13 residues. CDR3 sequence reads: CASSQGVGYEQYF. In DNA form, the CDR3 reads TGTGCCAGCAGCCAAGGGGTGGGCTACGAGCAGTACTTC.

The chain recombines TRBV7-9 with TRBJ1-2; D uncertain. The germline V gene encodes CDR1 SEHNR and CDR2 FQNEAQ (reference sequence). V was clipped by 5 bases and J by 4 bases, with 14 bases between them. This CDR3 spans 14 amino acids. The CDR3 here is CASSPLGGSYGYTF. Written as DNA, the CDR3 is TGTGCCAGCAGCCCCCTTGGCGGTAGCTATGGCTACACCTTC.

This rearrangement joins TRBV9 to TRBJ1-2; maybe TRBD1 (6 bases). From germline, CDR1 is SGDLS and CDR2 YYNGEE. There are 15 residues in the CDR3. V gave up 0 bases and J gave up 6 bases, with 15 bases separating them. As DNA, the CDR3 is TGTGCCAGCAGCGTAGCCAGGGACACCGTGAATGGCTACACCTTC. This codes for CASSVARDTVNGYTF.

This sequence joins TRBV4-1 and TRBJ2-7; 13 positions agree with TRBD2. CDR3 length equals 16 residues. Germline trimming cut 1 base from V and 3 bases from J; bases unmatched to any gene: 3. From germline, CDR1 is MGHRA and CDR2 YSYEKL. This CDR3 reads CASSQVRTSGSYEQYF. CDR3 DNA: TGCGCCAGCAGCCAAGTTCGGACTAGCGGGAGCTACGAGCAGTACTTC.

The rearrangement uses TRBV5-4 and TRBJ2-1, with 7 bases matching TRBD1. The germline CDR1 and CDR2 sequences are SGHNT and YYREEE (reference sequence). V was pared by 3 bases and J by 0 bases, with 3 bases of the junction left unmatched. The CDR3 is made up of 15 amino acids. The CDR3 here is CASSSWDSSYNEQFF. The DNA for the CDR3 is TGTGCCAGCAGCTCGTGGGACAGCTCCTACAATGAGCAGTTCTTC.

The chain is built from TRBV6-5 and TRBJ2-5; 7 bases are a match to TRBD1. Germline CDR1 MNHEY, CDR2 SVGAGI. Trimming cost V 2 bases and J 1 base; bases outside gene matches: 7. This CDR3 spans 16 amino acids. The CDR3 nucleotides are TGTGCCAGCAGTTACCACCGACAGGGCCCCCAAGAGACCCAGTACTTC. It is translated as CASSYHRQGPQETQYF.

The chain is built from TRBV7-3 and TRBJ2-2; the D gene could be TRBD1 or TRBD2 (6 bases each). Germline-derived CDR1 and CDR2 are SGHTA and FQGTGA. The CDR3 is made up of 18 amino acids. With 4 bases removed from V and 0 bases from J, the gap between germline ends came to 18 bases. DNA of the CDR3: TGTGCCAGCAGCTCAAACTGGGGGGCCCGTGCGAACACCGGGGAGCTGTTTTTT. Its protein product is CASSSNWGARANTGELFF.

This chain's CDR3 is CASSFSGRFYEQYF. CDR3 bases: TGTGCCAGCAGTTTTAGCGGGAGGTTTTACGAGCAGTACTTC. The V call is TRBV27, the J call TRBJ2-7; 10 nucleotides agree with TRBD2. V shed 3 bases and J 4 bases; nucleotides not matched to a gene: 3. The CDR3 is 14 amino acids. Germline assignment: CDR1 MNHEY and CDR2 SMNVEV (reference sequence).

The V gene is TRBV7-3, the J gene TRBJ1-1; unclear D gene. The V gene's germline CDR1 is SGHTA and CDR2 FQGTGA. The V and J ends lost 1 base and 1 base respectively, with 7 bases between them. This CDR3 region has 14 residues. CDR3: CASSLMGRNTEAFF. The CDR3 DNA sequence: TGTGCCAGCAGCTTAATGGGTAGGAACACTGAAGCTTTCTTT.

The chain employs TRBV19 and TRBJ2-1; a weak D match, TRBD2 (6 bases). V lost 4 bases, J lost 2 bases, and 9 bases lay in between. CDR1 and CDR2 (germline): LNHDA, SQIVND (reference sequence). This CDR3 spans 14 amino acids. CDR3: CASSSQRAYNEQFF. Here the CDR3 DNA reads TGTGCCAGTAGTAGCCAGCGGGCCTACAATGAGCAGTTCTTC.

This chain connects TRBV27 to TRBJ2-2; D perhaps matches TRBD1 (5 bases). The germline CDR1 and CDR2 sequences are MNHEY and SMNVEV (reference sequence). CDR3 length: 12 amino acids. Trimming took 11 bases from V and 3 from J, leaving 10 bases between them. CDR3 residues: CASWGYTGELFF. The DNA for the CDR3 is TGTGCCTCTTGGGGCTACACCGGGGAGCTGTTTTTT.

The J gene is TRBJ2-3, the V gene TRBV28, with 10 bases identical to TRBD2. V lost 1 base to trimming and J lost 9 bases; unmatched junction nucleotides: 25. Germline V CDR1 and CDR2: MDHEN, SYDVKM. CDR3 length: 21 residues. The CDR3 spells CASSLFPRGSGRDKAMSTQYF. CDR3 DNA: TGTGCCAGCAGTTTATTCCCAAGGGGAAGCGGGAGGGATAAGGCTATGAGCACGCAGTATTTT.

V and J are TRBV2 and TRBJ1-2; tentatively, D is TRBD1 (5 bases). V was cut by 4 bases and J by 4 bases, with 13 bases left in between. Germline V gene sequence: CDR1 SNHLY, CDR2 FYNNEI. This CDR3 is 14 amino acids long. The CDR3 reads CASSGVGGSYGYTF. CDR3 in DNA: TGTGCCAGCAGTGGGGTTGGGGGGTCCTATGGCTACACCTTC.

The genes are TRBV13 and TRBJ1-3; perhaps TRBD1 as D (6 bases). Germline CDR1 and CDR2: PRHDT and FYEKMQ (reference sequence). The CDR3 length is 12 residues. V lost 5 bases, J lost 9 bases, and 11 bases lay in between. In DNA, the CDR3 is TGTGCCAGCAGCATTACAGGGCCCACCATATATTTT. Translating gives CASSITGPTIYF.

Here the CDR3 DNA reads TGTGCCAGCAGCGTGTCAATAGGGGCAGGTCAGCCCCAGCATTTT. Protein product: CASSVSIGAGQPQHF. This chain joins TRBV9 and TRBJ1-5; possible D gene TRBD1, 5 bases. Germline lookup yields CDR1 SGDLS and CDR2 YYNGEE. CDR3 length: 15 amino acids. V was pared by 2 bases and J by 6 bases, with 15 bases between. Drawing the rest from reference TRBV9 and TRBJ1-5, the complete variable domain is DSGVTQTPKHLITATGQRVTLRCSPRSGDLSVYWYQQSLDQGLQFLIQYYNGEERAKGNILERFSAQQFPDLHSELNLSSLELGDSALYFCASSVSIGAGQPQHFGDGTRLSIL.

V gene TRBV4-2 combines with J gene TRBJ1-1, with unresolved D. The CDR3 has 13 amino acids. The germline V gene encodes CDR1 LGHNA and CDR2 YNFKEQ. Trimming took 4 bases from V and 1 from J, leaving 7 bases between them. CDR3 region: CASSPAGNTEAFF. The CDR3 region has the DNA TGTGCCAGCAGCCCAGCCGGGAACACTGAAGCTTTCTTT.

The V call is TRBV5-1, the J call TRBJ2-7; either TRBD1 or TRBD2 may fit D (6 bases each). The CDR3 loop spans 13 amino acids. Trimming removed 4 bases from V and 4 bases from J, with 12 bases in between. CDR1 and CDR2 (germline): SGHRS, YFSETQ. DNA of the CDR3: TGCGCCAGCAGCCTGGGGGCGGGGTACGAGCAGTACTTC. Translated, it gives CASSLGAGYEQYF.

The rearrangement joins TRBV4-1 to TRBJ2-6, with D possibly matching TRBD2 (5 bases). The CDR3 sequence is 21 residues long. Trimming took 2 bases from V and 4 from J, leaving 27 bases between them. Germline CDR1 reads MGHRA; CDR2 reads YSYEKL. The CDR3 protein is CASSQLSADFSALGGANVLTF. CDR3 DNA: TGCGCCAGCAGCCAACTCTCCGCGGACTTTTCCGCCCTTGGCGGGGCCAACGTCCTGACTTTC.

This clone was seen a few times. The chain is built from TRBV6-5 and TRBJ2-7, with 11 bases that match TRBD1. Germline V gives CDR1 MNHEY, CDR2 SVGAGI. V shed 4 bases and J 2 bases; nucleotides not matched to a gene: 1. The length of the CDR3 is 14 residues. The CDR3 spells CASSWGQGAYEQYF. CDR3 DNA sequence: TGTGCCAGCAGTTGGGGACAGGGGGCCTACGAGCAGTACTTC.

The rearrangement joins TRBV5-6 to TRBJ2-1, with 10 bases matching TRBD1. Looked up from germline, CDR1 is SGHDT and CDR2 is YYEEEE. J lost 3 bases, V lost 2 bases, and 5 bases had no gene match. The CDR3 extends over 16 amino acids. The CDR3 protein is CASSFRDRGDYNEQFF. Here the CDR3 DNA reads TGTGCCAGCAGCTTCCGGGACAGGGGAGACTACAATGAGCAGTTCTTC.

The V gene is TRBV5-1, the J gene TRBJ2-5; 12 bases align to TRBD2. Germline-derived CDR1 and CDR2 are SGHRS and YFSETQ. V lost 4 bases, J lost 5 bases, and 9 bases stayed unmatched. The CDR3 sequence is 16 residues long. The CDR3: CASSPLGTSGLETQYF. CDR3 nucleotide sequence: TGCGCCAGCAGCCCACTTGGGACTAGCGGGCTTGAGACCCAGTACTTC.